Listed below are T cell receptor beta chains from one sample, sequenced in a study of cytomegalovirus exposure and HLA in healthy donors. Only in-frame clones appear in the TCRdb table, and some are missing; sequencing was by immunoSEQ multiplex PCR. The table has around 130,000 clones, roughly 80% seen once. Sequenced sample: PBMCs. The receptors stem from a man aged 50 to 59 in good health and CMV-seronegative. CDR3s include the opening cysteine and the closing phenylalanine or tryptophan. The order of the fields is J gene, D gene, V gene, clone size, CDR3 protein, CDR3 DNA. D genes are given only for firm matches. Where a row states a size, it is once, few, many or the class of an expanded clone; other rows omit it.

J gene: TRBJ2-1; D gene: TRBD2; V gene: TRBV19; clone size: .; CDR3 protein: CASSIATSGPYNEQFF; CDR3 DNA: TGTGCCAGTAGTATAGCGACTAGCGGTCCCTACAATGAGCAGTTCTTC
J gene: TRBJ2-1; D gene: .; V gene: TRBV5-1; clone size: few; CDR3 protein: CASSLDPSNEQFF; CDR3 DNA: TGCGCCAGCAGCTTAGATCCGAGCAATGAGCAGTTCTTC
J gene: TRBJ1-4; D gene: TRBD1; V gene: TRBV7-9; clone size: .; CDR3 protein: CASSPGPQQGPRGEKLFF; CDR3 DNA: TGTGCCAGCAGCCCTGGTCCCCAACAGGGGCCCAGGGGGGAAAAACTGTTTTTT
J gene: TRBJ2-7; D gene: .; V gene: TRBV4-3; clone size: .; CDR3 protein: CASSQDGGTYEQYF; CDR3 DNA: TGCGCCAGCAGCCAAGATGGCGGCACCTACGAGCAGTACTTC
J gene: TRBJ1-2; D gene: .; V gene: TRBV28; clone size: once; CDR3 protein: CASSSGQNYGYTF; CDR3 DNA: TGTGCCAGCAGTTCCGGACAAAACTATGGCTACACCTTC
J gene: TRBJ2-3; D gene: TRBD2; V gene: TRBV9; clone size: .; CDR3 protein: CASSANPGLVGGPSSTDTQYF; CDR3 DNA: TGTGCCAGCAGCGCCAACCCGGGTTTGGTGGGAGGGCCTTCTAGCACAGATACGCAGTATTTT
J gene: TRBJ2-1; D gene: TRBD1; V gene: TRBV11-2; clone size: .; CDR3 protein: CASSLQGYNEQFF; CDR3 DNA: TGTGCCAGCAGTCTACAGGGGTACAATGAGCAGTTCTTC
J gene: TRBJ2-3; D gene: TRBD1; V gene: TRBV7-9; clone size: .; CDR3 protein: CASSTNPGTGGSNTQYF; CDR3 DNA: TGTGCCAGCAGCACAAACCCCGGGACAGGGGGTTCAAATACGCAGTATTTT
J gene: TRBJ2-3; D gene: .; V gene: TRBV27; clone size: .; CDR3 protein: CASSLVQPTDTQYF; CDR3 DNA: TGTGCCAGCAGTTTAGTACAGCCCACAGATACGCAGTATTTT
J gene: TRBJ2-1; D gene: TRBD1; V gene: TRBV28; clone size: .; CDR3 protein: CASSFLSGGIFNEQFF; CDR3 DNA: TGTGCCAGCAGTTTTCTATCAGGGGGCATATTCAATGAGCAGTTCTTC
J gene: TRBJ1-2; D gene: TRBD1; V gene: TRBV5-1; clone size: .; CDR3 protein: CASSLDGQGANGYTF; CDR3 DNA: TGCGCCAGCAGCTTGGATGGACAGGGAGCAAATGGCTACACCTTC
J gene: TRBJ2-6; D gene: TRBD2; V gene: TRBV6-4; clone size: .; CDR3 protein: CASSGTSGSGANVLTF; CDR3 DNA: TGTGCCAGCTCTGGGACTAGCGGCTCTGGGGCCAACGTCCTGACTTTC
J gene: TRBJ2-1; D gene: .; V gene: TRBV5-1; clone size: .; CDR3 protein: CASSSRGSYNEQFF; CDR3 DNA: TGCGCCAGCAGCTCACGGGGTTCCTACAATGAGCAGTTCTTC
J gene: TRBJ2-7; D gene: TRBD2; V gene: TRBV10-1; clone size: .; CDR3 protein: CASRGLAGEQYF; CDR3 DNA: TGCGCCAGCAGGGGACTAGCAGGCGAGCAGTACTTC
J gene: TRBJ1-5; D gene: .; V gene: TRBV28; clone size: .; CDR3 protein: CASSTIYQPQHF; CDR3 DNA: TGTGCCAGCAGTACTATCTATCAGCCCCAGCATTTT
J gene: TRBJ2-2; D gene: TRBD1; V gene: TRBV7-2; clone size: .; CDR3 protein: CASSLSGQATGELFF; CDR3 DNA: TGTGCCAGCAGCTTATCCGGACAGGCGACCGGGGAGCTGTTTTTT
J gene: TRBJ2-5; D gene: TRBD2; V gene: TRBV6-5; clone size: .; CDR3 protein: CASTPGGQETQYF; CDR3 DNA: TGTGCCAGCACCCCGGGAGGACAAGAGACCCAGTACTTC
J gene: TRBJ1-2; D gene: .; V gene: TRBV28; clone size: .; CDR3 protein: CASSPREGTGYTF; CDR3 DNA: TGTGCCAGCAGTCCTCGGGAGGGTACAGGCTACACCTTC
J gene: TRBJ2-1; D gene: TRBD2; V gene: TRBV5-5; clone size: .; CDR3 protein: CASSTNRPAGGPNEQFF; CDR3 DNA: TGTGCCAGCAGCACCAACCGGCCAGCGGGAGGGCCCAATGAGCAGTTCTTC
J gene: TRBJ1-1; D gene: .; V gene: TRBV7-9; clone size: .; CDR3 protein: CASSLNNLNTEAFF; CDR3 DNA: TGTGCCAGCAGCTTAAATAATTTGAACACTGAAGCTTTCTTT
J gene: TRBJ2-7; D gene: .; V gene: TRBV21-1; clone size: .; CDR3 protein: CASSTKDRHNYEQYF; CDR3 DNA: TGTGCCAGCAGCACCAAGGACAGGCATAACTACGAGCAGTACTTC
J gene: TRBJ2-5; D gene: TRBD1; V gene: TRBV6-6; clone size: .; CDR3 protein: CASSYLDRGGGTQYF; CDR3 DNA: TGTGCCAGCAGTTACTTAGACAGGGGCGGAGGGACCCAGTACTTC
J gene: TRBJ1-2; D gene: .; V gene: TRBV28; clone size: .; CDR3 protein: CASSLVANYGYTF; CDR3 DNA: TGTGCCAGCAGTTTGGTCGCGAACTATGGCTACACCTTC
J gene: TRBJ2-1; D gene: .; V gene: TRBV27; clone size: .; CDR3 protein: CASSFGLTNEQFF; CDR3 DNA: TGTGCCAGCAGTTTTGGACTGACCAATGAGCAGTTCTTC
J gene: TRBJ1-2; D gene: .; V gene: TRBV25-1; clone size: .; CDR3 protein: CASSPSGAAGGYTF; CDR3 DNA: TGTGCCAGCAGTCCTTCGGGAGCCGCAGGCGGCTACACCTTC
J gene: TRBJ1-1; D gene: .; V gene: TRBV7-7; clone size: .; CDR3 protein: CASSLGRNTEAFF; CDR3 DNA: TGTGCTAGCAGCTTAGGGAGGAACACTGAAGCTTTCTTT
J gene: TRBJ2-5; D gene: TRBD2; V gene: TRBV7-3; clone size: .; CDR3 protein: CASSLTVAGVETQYF; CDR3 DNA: TGTGCCAGCAGCTTAACGGTAGCGGGAGTGGAGACCCAGTACTTC
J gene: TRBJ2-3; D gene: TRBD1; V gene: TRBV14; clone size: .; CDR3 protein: CASRPGGRSTDTQYF; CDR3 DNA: TGTGCCAGCAGGCCAGGGGGTAGGAGCACAGATACGCAGTATTTT
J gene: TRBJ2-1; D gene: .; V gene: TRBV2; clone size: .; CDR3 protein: CASSERGRAGNEQFF; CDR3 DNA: TGTGCCAGCAGTGAAAGGGGGAGGGCCGGCAATGAGCAGTTCTTC
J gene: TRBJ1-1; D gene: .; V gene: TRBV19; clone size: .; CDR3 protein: CASSRTETMNTEAFF; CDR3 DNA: TGTGCCAGTAGTAGAACGGAGACTATGAACACTGAAGCTTTCTTT
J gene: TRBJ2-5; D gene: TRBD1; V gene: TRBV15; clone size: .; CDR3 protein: CATSRDGQGQETQYF; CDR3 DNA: TGTGCCACCAGCAGAGACGGACAGGGGCAAGAGACCCAGTACTTC
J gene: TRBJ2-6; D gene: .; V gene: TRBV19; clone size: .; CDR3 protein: CASMDPRAGANVLTF; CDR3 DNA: TGTGCCAGTATGGATCCCAGGGCTGGGGCCAACGTCCTGACTTTC
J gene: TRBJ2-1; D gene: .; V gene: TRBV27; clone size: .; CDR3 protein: CASSFLAEGGLSYNEQFF; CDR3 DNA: TGTGCCAGCAGTTTTCTGGCGGAGGGAGGCCTCTCCTACAATGAGCAGTTCTTC
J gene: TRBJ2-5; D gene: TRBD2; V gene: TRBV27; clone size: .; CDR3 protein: CASSFAGDRQETQYF; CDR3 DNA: TGTGCCAGCAGTTTCGCGGGAGATCGGCAAGAGACCCAGTACTTC
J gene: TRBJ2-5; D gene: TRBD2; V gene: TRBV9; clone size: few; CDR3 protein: CASSDISGRNQETQYF; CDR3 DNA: TGTGCCAGCAGTGATATTAGCGGGAGGAATCAAGAGACCCAGTACTTC
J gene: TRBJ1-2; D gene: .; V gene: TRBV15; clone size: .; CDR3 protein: CATSTGYQRRDGYTF; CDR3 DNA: TGTGCCACCAGCACGGGATACCAACGAAGAGATGGCTACACCTTC
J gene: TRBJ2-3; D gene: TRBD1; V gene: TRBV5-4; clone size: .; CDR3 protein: CASSGLTGESPDTQYF; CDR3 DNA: TGTGCCAGCAGCGGATTGACAGGGGAATCCCCAGATACGCAGTATTTT
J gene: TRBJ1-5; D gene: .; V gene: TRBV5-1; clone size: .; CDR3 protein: CASSSGDMTQPQHF; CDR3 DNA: TGCGCCAGCAGCTCCGGGGACATGACTCAGCCCCAGCATTTT
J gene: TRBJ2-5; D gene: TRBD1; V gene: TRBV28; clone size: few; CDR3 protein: CASRPGTGVKTQYF; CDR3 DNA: TGTGCCAGCAGGCCGGGGACAGGGGTCAAGACCCAGTACTTC
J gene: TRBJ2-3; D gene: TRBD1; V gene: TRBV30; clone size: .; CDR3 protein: CAWETGALTDTQYF; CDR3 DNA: TGTGCCTGGGAGACAGGGGCCCTCACAGATACGCAGTATTTT
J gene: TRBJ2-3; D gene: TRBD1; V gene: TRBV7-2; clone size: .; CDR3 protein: CASSLEGAASTQYF; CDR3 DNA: TGTGCCAGCAGCTTAGAGGGGGCCGCGAGCACGCAGTATTTT
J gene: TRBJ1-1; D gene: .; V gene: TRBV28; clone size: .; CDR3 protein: CASSLISGMNTEAFF; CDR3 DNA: TGTGCCAGCAGTTTAATCTCGGGAATGAACACTGAAGCTTTCTTT
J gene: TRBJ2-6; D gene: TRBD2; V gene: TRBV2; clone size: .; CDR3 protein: CASSGRGAQAGANVLTF; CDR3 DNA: TGTGCCAGCAGCGGGCGGGGGGCGCAAGCCGGGGCCAACGTCCTGACTTTC
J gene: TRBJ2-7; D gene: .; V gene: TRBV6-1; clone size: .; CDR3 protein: CASRKPGAGSYEQYF; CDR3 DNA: TGTGCCAGCAGAAAGCCGGGAGCCGGGTCCTACGAGCAGTACTTC
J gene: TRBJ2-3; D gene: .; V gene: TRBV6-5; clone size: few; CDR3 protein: CASSYRGDTQYF; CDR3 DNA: TGTGCCAGCAGTTACCGGGGAGATACGCAGTATTTT
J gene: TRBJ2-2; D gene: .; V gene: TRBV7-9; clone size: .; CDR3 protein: CASSPPFDRTGELFF; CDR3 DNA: TGTGCCAGCAGCCCCCCCTTTGATCGGACCGGGGAGCTGTTTTTT
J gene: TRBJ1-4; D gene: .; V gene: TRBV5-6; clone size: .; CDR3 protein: CASSPRVAEKLFF; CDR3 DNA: TGTGCCAGCAGCCCCAGGGTGGCTGAAAAACTGTTTTTT
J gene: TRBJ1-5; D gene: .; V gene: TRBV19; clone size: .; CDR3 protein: CASSIIGEGVQPQHF; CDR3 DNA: TGTGCCAGTAGTATAATAGGCGAGGGTGTGCAGCCCCAGCATTTT
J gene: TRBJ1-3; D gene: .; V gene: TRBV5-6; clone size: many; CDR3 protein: CASSLDRVDRDTIYF; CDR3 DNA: TGTGCCAGCAGCTTGGACAGGGTCGATCGGGACACCATATATTTT